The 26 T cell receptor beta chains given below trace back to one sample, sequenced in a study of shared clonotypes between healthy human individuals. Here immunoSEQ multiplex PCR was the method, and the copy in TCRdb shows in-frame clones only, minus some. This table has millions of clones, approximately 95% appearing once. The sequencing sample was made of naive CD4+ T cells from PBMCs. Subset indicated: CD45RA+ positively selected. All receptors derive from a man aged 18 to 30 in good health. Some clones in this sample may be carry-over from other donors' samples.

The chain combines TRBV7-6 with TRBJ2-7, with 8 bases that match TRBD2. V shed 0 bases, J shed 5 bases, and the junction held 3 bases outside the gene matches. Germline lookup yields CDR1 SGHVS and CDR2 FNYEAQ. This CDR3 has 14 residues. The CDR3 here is CASSLAVAGHEQYF. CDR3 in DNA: TGTGCCAGCAGCTTAGCGGTAGCGGGGCACGAGCAGTACTTC.

The CDR3 here is CSAWDRNPRTLLGKLFF. DNA for the CDR3: TGCAGCGCTTGGGACAGGAATCCCCGGACTCTTCTTGGGAAACTGTTTTTT. The chain is built from TRBV29-1 and TRBJ1-4, with 8 nucleotides matching TRBD1. After removal of 7 bases from V and 11 bases from J, the junction contained 24 bases not matched to a gene. This CDR3 has 17 residues. Germline CDR1 SQVTM, CDR2 ANQGSEA.

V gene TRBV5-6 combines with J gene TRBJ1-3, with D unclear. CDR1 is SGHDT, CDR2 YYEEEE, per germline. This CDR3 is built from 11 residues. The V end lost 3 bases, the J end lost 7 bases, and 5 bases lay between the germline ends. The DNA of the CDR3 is TGTGCCAGCAGCTCTACCAACACCATATATTTT. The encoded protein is CASSSTNTIYF.

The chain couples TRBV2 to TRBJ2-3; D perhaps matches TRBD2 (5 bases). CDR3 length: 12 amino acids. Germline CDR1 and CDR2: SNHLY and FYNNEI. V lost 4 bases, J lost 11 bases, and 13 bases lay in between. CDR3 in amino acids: CASSVIEGRQYF. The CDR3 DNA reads TGTGCCAGCAGTGTCATTGAGGGAAGGCAGTATTTT.

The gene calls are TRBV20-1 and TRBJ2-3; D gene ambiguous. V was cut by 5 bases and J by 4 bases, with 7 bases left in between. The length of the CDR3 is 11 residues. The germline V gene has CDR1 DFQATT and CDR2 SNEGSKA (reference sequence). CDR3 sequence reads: CSAHRADTQYF. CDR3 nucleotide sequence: TGCAGTGCTCATCGCGCAGATACGCAGTATTTT.

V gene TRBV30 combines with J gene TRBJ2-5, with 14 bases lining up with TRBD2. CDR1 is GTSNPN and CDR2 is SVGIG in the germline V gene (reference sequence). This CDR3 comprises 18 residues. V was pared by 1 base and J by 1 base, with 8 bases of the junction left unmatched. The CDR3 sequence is CAWSEPGLAGAPQETQYF. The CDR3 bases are TGTGCCTGGAGTGAACCGGGACTAGCGGGAGCCCCCCAAGAGACCCAGTACTTC.

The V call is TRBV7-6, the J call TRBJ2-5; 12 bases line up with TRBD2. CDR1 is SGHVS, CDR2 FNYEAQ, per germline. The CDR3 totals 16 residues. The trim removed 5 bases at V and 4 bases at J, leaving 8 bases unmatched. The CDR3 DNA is TGTGCCAGCAGCCGAGCGCCTAGCGGGAGGGGAGAGACCCAGTACTTC. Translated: CASSRAPSGRGETQYF.

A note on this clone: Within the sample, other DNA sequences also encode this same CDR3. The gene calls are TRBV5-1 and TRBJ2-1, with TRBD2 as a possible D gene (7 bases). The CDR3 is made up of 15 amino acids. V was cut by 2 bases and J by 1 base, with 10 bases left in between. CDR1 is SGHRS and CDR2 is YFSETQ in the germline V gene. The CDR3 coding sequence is TGCGCCAGCAGCTTACAGGGAGGGTCCTACAATGAGCAGTTCTTC. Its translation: CASSLQGGSYNEQFF.

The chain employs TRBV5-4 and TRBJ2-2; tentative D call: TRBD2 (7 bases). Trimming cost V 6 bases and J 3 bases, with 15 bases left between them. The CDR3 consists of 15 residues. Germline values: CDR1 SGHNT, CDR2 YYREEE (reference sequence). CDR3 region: CASTRGGVDTGELFF. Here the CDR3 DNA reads TGTGCCAGCACCAGAGGGGGGGTCGACACCGGGGAGCTGTTTTTT.

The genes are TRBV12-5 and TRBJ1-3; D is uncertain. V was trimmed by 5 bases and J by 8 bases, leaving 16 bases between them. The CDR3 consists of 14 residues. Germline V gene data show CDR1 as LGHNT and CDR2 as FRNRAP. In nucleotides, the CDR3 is TGTGCTAGTGGTGCAAGGAAGAGCGTGGACACCATATATTTT. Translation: CASGARKSVDTIYF.

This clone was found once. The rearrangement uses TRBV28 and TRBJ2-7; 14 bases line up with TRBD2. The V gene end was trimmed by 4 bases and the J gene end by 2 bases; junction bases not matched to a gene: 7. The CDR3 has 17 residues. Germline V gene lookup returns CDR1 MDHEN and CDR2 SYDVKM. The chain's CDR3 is CASSSPGTSGSPYEQYF. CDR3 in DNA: TGTGCCAGCAGTTCCCCCGGGACTAGCGGGAGCCCCTACGAGCAGTACTTC.

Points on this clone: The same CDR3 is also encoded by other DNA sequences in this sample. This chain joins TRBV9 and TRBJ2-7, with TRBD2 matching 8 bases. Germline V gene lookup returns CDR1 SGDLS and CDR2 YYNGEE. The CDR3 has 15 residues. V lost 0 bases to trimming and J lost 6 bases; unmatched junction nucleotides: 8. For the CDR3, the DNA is TGTGCCAGCAGCGTAGGGGGATTGGCGGGAGGCGAGCAGTACTTC. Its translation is CASSVGGLAGGEQYF. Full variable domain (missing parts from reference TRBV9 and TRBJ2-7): DSGVTQTPKHLITATGQRVTLRCSPRSGDLSVYWYQQSLDQGLQFLIQYYNGEERAKGNILERFSAQQFPDLHSELNLSSLELGDSALYFCASSVGGLAGGEQYFGPGTRLTVT.

The DNA for the CDR3 is TGTGCCTCGACGGCCTTCGGTGAAAAACTGTTTTTT. Its translation is CASTAFGEKLFF. V is TRBV30 and J is TRBJ1-4; no clear D. V was clipped by 7 bases and J by 7 bases, with 13 bases between them. CDR3 length: 12 residues. Germline CDR1 is GTSNPN and CDR2 is SVGIG (reference sequence).

The DNA of the CDR3 is TGTGCCAGCAGCCAAGATACCCTAGCGGGAGGTGTAACCTACGAGCAGTACTTC. Its translation: CASSQDTLAGGVTYEQYF. This chain joins TRBV4-2 and TRBJ2-7; 11 bases are shared with TRBD2. CDR3 length equals 18 residues. Germline trimming cut 0 bases from V and 2 bases from J; bases unmatched to any gene: 9. CDR1 and CDR2 (germline): LGHNA, YNFKEQ.

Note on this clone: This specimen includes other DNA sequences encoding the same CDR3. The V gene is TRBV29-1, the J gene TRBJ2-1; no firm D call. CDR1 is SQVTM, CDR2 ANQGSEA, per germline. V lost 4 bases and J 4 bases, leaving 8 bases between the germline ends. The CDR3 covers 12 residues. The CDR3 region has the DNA TGCAGCGTTGGCACCTTATACAATGAGCAGTTCTTC. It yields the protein CSVGTLYNEQFF.

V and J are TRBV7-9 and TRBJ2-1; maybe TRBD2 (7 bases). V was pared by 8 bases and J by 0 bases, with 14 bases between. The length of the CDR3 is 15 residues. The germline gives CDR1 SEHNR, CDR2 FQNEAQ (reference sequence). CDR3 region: CASLGGGPSYNEQFF. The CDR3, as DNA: TGTGCCAGCCTAGGGGGAGGGCCCTCCTACAATGAGCAGTTCTTC. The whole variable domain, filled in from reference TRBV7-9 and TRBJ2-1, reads DTGVSQNPRHKITKRGQNVTFRCDPISEHNRLYWYRQTLGQGPEFLTYFQNEAQLEKSRLLSDRFSAERPKGSFSTLEIQRTEQGDSAMYLCASLGGGPSYNEQFFGPGTRLTVL.

The CDR3 DNA follows: TGTGCCACCAGCAGGGCGACTAGCGGGAGGGCAGATACGCAGTATTTT. Protein: CATSRATSGRADTQYF. The V call is TRBV15, the J call TRBJ2-3, with 14 bases matching TRBD2. Germline lookup yields CDR1 LNHNV and CDR2 YYDKDF (reference sequence). The junction had 3 bases not matched to a gene; V was cut back by 3 bases and J by 4 bases. The CDR3 totals 16 residues.

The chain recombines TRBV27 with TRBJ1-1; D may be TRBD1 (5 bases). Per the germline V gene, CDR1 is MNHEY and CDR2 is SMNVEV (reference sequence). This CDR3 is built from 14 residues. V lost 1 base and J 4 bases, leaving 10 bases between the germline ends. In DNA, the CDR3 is TGTGCCAGCAGTTTATGGGGGGTGGGCACTGAAGCTTTCTTT. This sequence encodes CASSLWGVGTEAFF.

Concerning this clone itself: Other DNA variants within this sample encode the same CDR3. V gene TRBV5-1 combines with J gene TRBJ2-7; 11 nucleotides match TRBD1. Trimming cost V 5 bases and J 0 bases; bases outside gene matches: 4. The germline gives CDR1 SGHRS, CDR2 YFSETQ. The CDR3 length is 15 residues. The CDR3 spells CASSSGTGGSYEQYF. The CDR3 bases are TGCGCCAGCAGTTCCGGGACAGGGGGCTCCTACGAGCAGTACTTC.

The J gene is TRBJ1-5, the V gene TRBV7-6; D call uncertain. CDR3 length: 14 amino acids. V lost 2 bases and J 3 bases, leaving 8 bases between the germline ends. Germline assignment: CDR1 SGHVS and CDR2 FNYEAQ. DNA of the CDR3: TGTGCCAGCAGCTTACGAGAGACCAATCAGCCCCAGCATTTT. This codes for CASSLRETNQPQHF.

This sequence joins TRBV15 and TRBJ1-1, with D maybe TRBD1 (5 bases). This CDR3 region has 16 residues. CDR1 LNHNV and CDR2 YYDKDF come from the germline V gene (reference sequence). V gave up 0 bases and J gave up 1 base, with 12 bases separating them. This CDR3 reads CATSRDWARANTEAFF. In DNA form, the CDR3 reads TGTGCCACCAGCAGAGATTGGGCCAGGGCGAACACTGAAGCTTTCTTT.

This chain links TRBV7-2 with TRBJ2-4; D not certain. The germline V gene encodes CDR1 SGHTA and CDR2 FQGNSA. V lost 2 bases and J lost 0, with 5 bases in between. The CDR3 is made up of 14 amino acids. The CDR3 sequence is CASSLYIAKNIQYF. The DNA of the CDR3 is TGTGCCAGCAGCTTATATATAGCCAAAAACATTCAGTACTTC.

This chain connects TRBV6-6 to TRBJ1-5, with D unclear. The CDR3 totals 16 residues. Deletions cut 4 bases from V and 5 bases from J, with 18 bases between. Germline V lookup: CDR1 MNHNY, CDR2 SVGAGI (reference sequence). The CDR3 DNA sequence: TGTGCCAGCAGTTTCCGAACCGGGAGTTACTATCAGCCCCAGCATTTT. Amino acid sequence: CASSFRTGSYYQPQHF.

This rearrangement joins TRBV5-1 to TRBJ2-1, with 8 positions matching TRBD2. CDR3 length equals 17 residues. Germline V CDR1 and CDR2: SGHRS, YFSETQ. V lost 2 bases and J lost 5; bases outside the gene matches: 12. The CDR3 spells CASSFVGTAGGHNEQFF. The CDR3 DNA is TGCGCCAGCAGCTTTGTCGGTACGGCGGGAGGACACAATGAGCAGTTCTTC.

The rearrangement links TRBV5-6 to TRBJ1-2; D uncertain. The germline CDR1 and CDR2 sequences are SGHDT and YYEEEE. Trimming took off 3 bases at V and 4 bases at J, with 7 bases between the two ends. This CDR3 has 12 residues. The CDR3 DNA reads TGTGCCAGCAGCTCCAGGATCTATGGCTACACCTTC. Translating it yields CASSSRIYGYTF.

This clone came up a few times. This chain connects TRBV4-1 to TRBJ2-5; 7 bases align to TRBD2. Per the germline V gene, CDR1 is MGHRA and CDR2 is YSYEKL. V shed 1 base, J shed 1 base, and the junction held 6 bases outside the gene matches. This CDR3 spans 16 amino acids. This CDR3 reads CASSQVPSGFQETQYF. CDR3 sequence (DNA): TGCGCCAGCAGCCAAGTTCCTAGCGGATTCCAAGAGACCCAGTACTTC.